This T cell receptor beta chain was found in a study of molecular identifiers for immune sequencing clone quantification. Study-wide findings and caveats: Effector cells kept over 99% of their molecules in clones above 20 RNA copies, while naive cells kept under 1% there.

This clonotype occurred a few times. Its target is not known. TCRdb passed the PCR reads through MiXCR, listing each CDR3 protein once. This sample yields 8,300 or so distinct CDR3 sequences, of which about a third are seen a single time; about 7% belongs to the top ten. Germline values: CDR1 SGHVS, CDR2 FNYEAQ. The CDR3 spans 12 residues. Between the trimmed V and J ends, which lost 5 bases and 3 bases, there was a span of 4 bases. The receptor was derived from a human donor in good health. Some libraries in this study had Jurkat cell RNA spiked in. J is TRBJ2-2 and V is TRBV7-6; no reliable D call. Material for sequencing was naive CD8+ T cells from blood, with Jurkat cell RNA spiked in. The subset was: FACS-sorted CD8+CD4-CCR7+CD45RA+ naive T cells. CDR3 residues: CASSPDTGELFF. Written as DNA, the CDR3 is TGTGCCAGCAGCCCAGACACCGGGGAGCTGTTTTTT.